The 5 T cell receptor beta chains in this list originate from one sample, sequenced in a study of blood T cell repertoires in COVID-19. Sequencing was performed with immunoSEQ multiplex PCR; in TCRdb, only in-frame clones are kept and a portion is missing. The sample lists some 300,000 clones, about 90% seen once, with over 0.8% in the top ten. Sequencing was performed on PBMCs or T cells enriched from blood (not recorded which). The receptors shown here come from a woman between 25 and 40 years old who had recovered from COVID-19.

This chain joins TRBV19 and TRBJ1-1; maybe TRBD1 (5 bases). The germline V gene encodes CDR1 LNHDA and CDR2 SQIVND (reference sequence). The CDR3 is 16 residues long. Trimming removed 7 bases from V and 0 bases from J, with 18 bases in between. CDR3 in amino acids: CASKDAGRGMNTEAFF. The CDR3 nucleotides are TGTGCCAGTAAGGATGCAGGAAGGGGCATGAACACTGAAGCTTTCTTT.

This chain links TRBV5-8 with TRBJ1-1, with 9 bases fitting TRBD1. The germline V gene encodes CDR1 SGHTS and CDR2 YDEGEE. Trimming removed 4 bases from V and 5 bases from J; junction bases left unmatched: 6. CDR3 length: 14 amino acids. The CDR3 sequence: CASSVGQGITEAFF. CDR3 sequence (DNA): TGTGCCAGCAGCGTCGGACAGGGGATTACTGAAGCTTTCTTT.

The CDR3 region is CASSQGGLAGAKNIQYF. The CDR3 DNA reads as TGTGCCAGCAGCCAAGGGGGACTAGCGGGGGCCAAAAACATTCAGTACTTC. V gene TRBV4-2 combines with J gene TRBJ2-4, with 13 positions matching TRBD2. Per germline, CDR1 LGHNA and CDR2 YNFKEQ. The CDR3 runs to 17 residues. With V trimmed by 1 base and J by 1 base, 1 base remained unmatched.

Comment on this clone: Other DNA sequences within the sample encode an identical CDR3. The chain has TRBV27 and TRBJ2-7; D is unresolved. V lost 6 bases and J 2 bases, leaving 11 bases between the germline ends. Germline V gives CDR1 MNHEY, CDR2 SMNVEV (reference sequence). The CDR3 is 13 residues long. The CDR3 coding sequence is TGTGCCAGCAGCCTTACGTCGGCCTACGAGCAGTACTTC. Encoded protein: CASSLTSAYEQYF.

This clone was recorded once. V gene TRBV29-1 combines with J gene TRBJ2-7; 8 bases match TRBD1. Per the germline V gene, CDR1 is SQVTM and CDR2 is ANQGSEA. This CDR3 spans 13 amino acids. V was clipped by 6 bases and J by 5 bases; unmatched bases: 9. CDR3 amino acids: CSVDTGTGNEQYF. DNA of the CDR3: TGCAGCGTCGACACCGGGACAGGAAACGAGCAGTACTTC.